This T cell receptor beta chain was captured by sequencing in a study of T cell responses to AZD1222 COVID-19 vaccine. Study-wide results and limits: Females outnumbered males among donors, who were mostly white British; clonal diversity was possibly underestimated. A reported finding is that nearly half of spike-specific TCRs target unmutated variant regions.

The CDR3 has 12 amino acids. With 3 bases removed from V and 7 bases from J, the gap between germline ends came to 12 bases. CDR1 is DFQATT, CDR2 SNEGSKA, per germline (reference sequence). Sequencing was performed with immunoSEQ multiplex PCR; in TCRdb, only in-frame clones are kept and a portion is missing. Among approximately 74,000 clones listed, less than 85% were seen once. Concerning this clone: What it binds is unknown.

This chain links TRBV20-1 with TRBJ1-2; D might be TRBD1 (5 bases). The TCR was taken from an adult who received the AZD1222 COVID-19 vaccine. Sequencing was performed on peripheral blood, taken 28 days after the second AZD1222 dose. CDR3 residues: CSASRGESGYTF. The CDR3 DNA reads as TGCAGTGCTAGTAGGGGAGAGAGTGGCTACACCTTC.